This T cell receptor (beta chain) was observed in a study of blood T cell repertoires in COVID-19. Study overall: Samples of COVID-19 (acute and convalescent) were obtained from the United States, Italy and Spain.

This clone was seen only a few times. Losses at the gene ends were 2 bases for V and 9 bases for J; bases not matched to a gene: 6. Germline-derived CDR1 and CDR2 are KGHSH and LQKENI. The CDR3 length is 14 residues. Original data processing: Quantification of nucleated cells was approximated via reference gene primer amplification. Libraries were prepared by immunoSEQ multiplex PCR; TCRdb keeps only in-frame clonotypes and omits some of them. That table gives V, J and clone size, and the DNA gave D and trimming. The top ten hold about 11% of the sample, which has 250,000 to 350,000 clones, 88% seen once.

Sequencing was performed on peripheral blood. This rearrangement joins TRBV18 to TRBJ1-2; 10 bases fit TRBD1. The sequence came from a woman aged 30 to 39 with COVID-19, enrolled during active disease. DNA of the CDR3: TGTGCCAGCTCACCAGGGACAGGGGCTTATCGCTACACCTTC. Translation: CASSPGTGAYRYTF. Full variable domain (rest looked up from reference TRBV18 and TRBJ1-2): NAGVMQNPRHLVRRRGQEARLRCSPMKGHSHVYWYRQLPEEGLKFMVYLQKENIIDESGMPKERFSAEFPKEGPSILRIQQVVRGDSAAYFCASSPGTGAYRYTFGSGTRLTVV.